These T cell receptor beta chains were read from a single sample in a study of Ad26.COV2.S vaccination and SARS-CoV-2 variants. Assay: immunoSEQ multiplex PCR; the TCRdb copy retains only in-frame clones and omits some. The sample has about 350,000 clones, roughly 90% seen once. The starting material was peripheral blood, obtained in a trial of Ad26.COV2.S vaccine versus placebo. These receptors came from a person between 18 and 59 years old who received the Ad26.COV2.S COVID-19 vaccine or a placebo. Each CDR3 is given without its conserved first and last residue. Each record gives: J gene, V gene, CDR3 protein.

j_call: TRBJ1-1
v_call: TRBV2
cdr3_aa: ASSWALGGREAF

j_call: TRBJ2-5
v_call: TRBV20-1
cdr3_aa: SASRGARETQY

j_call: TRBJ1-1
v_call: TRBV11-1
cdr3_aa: ASSQDRENTEAF

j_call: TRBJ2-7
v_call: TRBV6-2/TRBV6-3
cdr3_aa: ASSYSRGLSEQY

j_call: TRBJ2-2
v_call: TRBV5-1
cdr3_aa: ASSSSGRAGTGELF

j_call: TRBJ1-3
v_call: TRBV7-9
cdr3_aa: ASSLNSLPDTIY

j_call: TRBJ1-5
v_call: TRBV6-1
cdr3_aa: ASSGLAGYSNQPQH

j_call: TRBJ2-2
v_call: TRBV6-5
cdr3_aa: ASSYSIGQNTGELF

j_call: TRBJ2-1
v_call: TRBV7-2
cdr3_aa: ASSLGWPGNEQF

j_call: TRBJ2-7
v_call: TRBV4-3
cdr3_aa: ASSQESGQSYEQY

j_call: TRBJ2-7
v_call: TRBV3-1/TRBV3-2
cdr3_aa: ASSLSARGSEQY

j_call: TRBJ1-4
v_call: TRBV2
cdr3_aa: ASRLTGSTYNEKLF

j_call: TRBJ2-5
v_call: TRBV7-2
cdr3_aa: ASSPGVQELQETQY

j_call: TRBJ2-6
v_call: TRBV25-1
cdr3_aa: ASRQREGVLSGANVLT

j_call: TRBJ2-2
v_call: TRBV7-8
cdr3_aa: ASSLGFTGGAAGELF

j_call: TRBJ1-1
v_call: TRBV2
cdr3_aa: ASSRQGAGNTEAF

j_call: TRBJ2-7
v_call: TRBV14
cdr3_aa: ASSQGRTSGIAREQY

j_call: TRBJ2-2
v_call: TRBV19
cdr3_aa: ASSIHLPNTGELF

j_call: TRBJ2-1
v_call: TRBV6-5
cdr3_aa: ASSFVAGSGNEQF

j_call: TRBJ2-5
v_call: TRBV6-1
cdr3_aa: ASSDRDSNRETQY

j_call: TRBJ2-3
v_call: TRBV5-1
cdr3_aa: ASSIGGANTDTQY

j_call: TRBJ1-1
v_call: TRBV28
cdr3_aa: ASFTRTGNTEAF

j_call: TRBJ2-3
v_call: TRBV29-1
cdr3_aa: SVGQGSSTDTQY

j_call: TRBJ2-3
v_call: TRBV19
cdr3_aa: ASSIGDSGSDTQY

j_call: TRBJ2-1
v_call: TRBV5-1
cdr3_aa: ASSPTRSSYNEQF

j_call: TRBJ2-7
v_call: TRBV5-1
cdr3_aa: ASSMRQGHEQY

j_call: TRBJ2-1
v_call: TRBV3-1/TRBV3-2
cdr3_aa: ASSLRDRGTREQF

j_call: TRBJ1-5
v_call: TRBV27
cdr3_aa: ASNSGEGQPQH

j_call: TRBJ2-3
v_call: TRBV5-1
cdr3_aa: ASSPEDSTDTQY

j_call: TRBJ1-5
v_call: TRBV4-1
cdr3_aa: ASSQDFTGRRPQH

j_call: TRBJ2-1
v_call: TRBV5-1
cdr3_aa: ASSFLSGRGNEQF

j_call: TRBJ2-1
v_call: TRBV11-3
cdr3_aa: ASSSGTGYYNEQF